This TCR beta chain was captured in a study of cytotoxic CD8 clonotypes in ibrutinib-treated CLL. The study, taken as a whole, reports: There were few public clonotypes, and on treatment they contracted or stayed stable.

To note about this clone: No antigen is known for it.

Assay used: immunoSEQ multiplex PCR; TCRdb lists only in-frame clones, some missing. The table records around 60,000 clones, 57% of them present only once. Germline-derived CDR1 and CDR2 are MDHEN and SYDVKM. CDR3 length equals 15 residues. V dropped 6 bases and J dropped 4 bases, with 16 bases sitting between them. This receptor was taken from a human donor with chronic lymphocytic leukemia. The J gene is TRBJ2-1, the V gene TRBV28, with D perhaps matching TRBD1 (6 bases). The specimen was PBMCs, collected after 12 months of ibrutinib treatment. CDR3 DNA sequence: TGTGCCAGCAGCAGAACAGGGATGTGGTACAATGAGCAGTTCTTC. As protein: CASSRTGMWYNEQFF.